The clone carrying this T cell receptor (beta chain) came up once. The target antigen is unknown. This sample is drawn from a study of T cell responses to AZD1222 COVID-19 vaccine. Clones were read by immunoSEQ multiplex PCR, and TCRdb kept only the in-frame ones, dropping some. The sample contains roughly 140,000 clones, just over 90% of which appear only once. Findings of the study overall: It was only 6 or 7 AZD1222 recipients who were seropositive at baseline.

CDR1 is MNHNY, CDR2 SVGAGI, per germline (reference sequence). CDR3 length: 16 amino acids. The ends lost 5 bases at V and 4 bases at J; junction bases unmatched: 8. The chain is built from TRBV6-6 and TRBJ2-2, with 9 bases aligning to TRBD1. This receptor was obtained from an adult in good health. The specimen was peripheral blood, collected on day 0 of AZD1222 vaccination. CDR3 region: CASSNNRGPGTGELFF. CDR3 bases: TGTGCCAGCAGTAACAACAGGGGGCCGGGCACCGGGGAGCTGTTTTTT.